These T cell receptor beta chains were read from a single sample in a study of T cell responses to AZD1222 COVID-19 vaccine. Sequencing was performed with immunoSEQ multiplex PCR; in TCRdb, only in-frame clones are kept and a portion is missing. The sample consists of roughly 160,000 clones, 85% to 90% of them appearing once. The sample consisted of peripheral blood, taken on day 0 of AZD1222 vaccination. The receptors originated from an adult in good health. Both conserved end residues are part of each CDR3. D genes are given only for firm matches.

d_call,v_call,cdr3_aa
.,TRBV30,CAWSRLTGLSGNTIYF
.,TRBV6-2/TRBV6-3,CASSLMTDTQYF
.,TRBV11-2,CASSLDSYGYTF
.,TRBV27,CASSLSVRLGAANSPLHF
TRBD2,TRBV25-1,CASSDGTELAGTDTQYF
.,TRBV9,CASSVDSANYGYTF
TRBD1,TRBV2,CASLAPPPGQVNNEQFF
TRBD1,TRBV2,CASSEGTGPFSGNTIYF
TRBD1,TRBV27,CASREGQLNQPQHF
.,TRBV6-5,CASAGTGNTIYF
TRBD1,TRBV18,CASSPGQGTYNEQFF
.,TRBV27,CASSLWGPQPQHF
.,TRBV28,CASSLPETGDGYTF
.,TRBV5-1,CASSLDMSRRGADTIYF
.,TRBV2,CASSREPTGGYEQYF
TRBD1,TRBV5-4,CASTGTGVGEQYF
.,TRBV10-3,CAISERGDRDEKLFF
TRBD1,TRBV5-4,CASSPGQGRTDTQYF
.,TRBV6-5,CASSIDNPYEQYF
.,TRBV7-3,CASSLMSGRSSEAFF
.,TRBV18,CASSSDLHEQYF
.,TRBV28,CASSLARYEQYF
.,TRBV6-5,CASGDLALHF
.,TRBV6-6,CASSLNGISSGANVLTF
.,TRBV5-1,CASSLAPGIYYEQYF
TRBD1,TRBV29-1,CSVEGTGGGTEAFF
.,TRBV5-1,CASSREGPATEAFF
TRBD2,TRBV7-2,CASSLGGGVDTQYF
.,TRBV21-1,CASSQYRTSGFSSYNEQFF
.,TRBV7-2,CASSYAVGKANQPQHF
TRBD1,TRBV27,CASSLYRGNYGYTF
.,TRBV21-1,CASSNGTSGNLGPYEQYF
.,TRBV7-9,CASSLNESPLHF
.,TRBV3-1/TRBV3-2,CASSQVRRSPYGYTF
.,TRBV11-1,CASSDQMGNTEAFF
.,TRBV6-2/TRBV6-3,CASSRDSHWRDIQYF
TRBD2,TRBV7-6,CASSLVFRNGRAGEQFF
.,TRBV7-2,CASSLEPQGLYGYTF
.,TRBV5-4,CASSLDRGHVQPQHF
TRBD1,TRBV7-2,CASSLVQGNRGYTF
.,TRBV5-1,CASSLGRLEETQYF
.,TRBV28,CASSLGTYSPYEQYF
.,TRBV7-2,CASSSEGSGEKLFF
.,TRBV7-9,CASSIESTEAFF
TRBD1,TRBV7-8,CASSSPSGTVNSPLHF
TRBD1,TRBV7-9,CASSPRDRTYEQYF
.,TRBV24-1,CATSDINGGQGNGDIQYF
.,TRBV30,CAWTGGRDQPQHF
.,TRBV12-3/TRBV12-4,CASSSGETQYF
.,TRBV5-1,CASSLGQGNTGELFF
TRBD2,TRBV10-2,CATRGLVPDTQYF
TRBD2,TRBV13,CASSSYLRTSGRSSYNEQFF
TRBD2,TRBV9,CASSPRWEGETQYF
.,TRBV29-1,CSVEIQGGNYGYTF